This T cell receptor (beta chain) was captured in a study of response to subunit inactivated influenza vaccine. The germline V gene has CDR1 MDHEN and CDR2 SYDVKM. V dropped 4 bases and J dropped 5 bases, with 3 bases sitting between them. This CDR3 is 11 amino acids long. This clonotype was detected ten times or more. Each CDR3 protein is one row after TCRdb ran MiXCR on the RT-PCR reads. This table holds 150,000 to 200,000 distinct CDR3 sequences, more than 10% found once. The data were also submitted as part of a second study, on T cells expressing NK-cell markers. That investigation notes: Template switching by 5'RACE with UMIs generated the TCR beta cDNA.

The clonotype originates from a man aged 50 or older who received an inactivated influenza vaccine. This chain uses TRBV28 with TRBJ2-1; D ambiguous. Sample: CD8+ T cells sorted from PBMCs, taken 11 to 12 days after vaccination. CDR3 coding DNA: TGTGCCAGCAGTTCCGACAATGAGCAGTTCTTC. Its translation is CASSSDNEQFF.